Below, one T cell receptor beta chain is given with its context. Its antigen is undetermined. Data came from immunoSEQ multiplex PCR; TCRdb stores just in-frame clones and leaves some out. The repertoire holds over 80,000 clones, with under 85% as singletons. Ipilimumab, 1 mg/kg, started 14 to 28 days after autologous transplant. The CDR3 is 16 amino acids. The germline gives CDR1 SGHRS, CDR2 YFSETQ. Trimming cost V 0 bases and J 5 bases; bases outside gene matches: 4. These data originate in a study of ipilimumab plus nivolumab after autologous stem cell transplantation. Study details: Typical patient got roughly 5 ipilimumab doses and 7 or 8 nivolumab doses (median). The DLBCL cohort had primary refractory and relapsed disease, with 18-month progression-free survival of about 82% and 31%.

Broader study findings: TCR repertoire, Treg phenotype and gut microbiota reportedly support more study of this approach.

V gene TRBV5-1 combines with J gene TRBJ2-5; TRBD2 matches 13 bases. This TCR derives from a male donor with diffuse large B-cell lymphoma. This specimen consisted of PBMCs, obtained in a trial of ipilimumab plus nivolumab as post-transplant consolidation. DNA for the CDR3: TGCGCCAGCAGCTTGGGGACTAGCGGGGGCACGGAGACCCAGTACTTC. The encoded protein is CASSLGTSGGTETQYF.